This TCR beta chain appears in the sequencing data of a study of response to subunit inactivated influenza vaccine (dated by TCRdb to 2017 to 2018). About the investigation overall: To follow how T cells responded to a trivalent subunit inactivated influenza vaccine, the researchers relied on deep quantitative profiling of the T cell receptor repertoire. The paper as a whole reports these results and caveats: The authors suggested that each seasonal influenza vaccination may recruit only a limited number of new T cells.

This clonotype was seen at least ten times. This clone's antigen is unknown. Base qualities are not recorded, but no much larger clone differs from it by a single base. Libraries were made using RT-PCR. TCRdb lists the instrument as Illumina HiSeq 2500. In TCRdb, the public reads were trimmed at Q25 with fastp and aligned with MiXCR, with productive beta chains retained. Rows with one shared CDR3 protein collapse into an entry with the most common genes and DNA. This sample comprises 600,000 to 850,000 distinct CDR3 sequences, approximately 15% of them detected only once. The biggest ten clones account for around 7.6% of the sample. V was cut back by 4 bases and J by 4 bases, leaving a gap of 15 bases between them. Looking up the germline V gene yields CDR1 SQVTM and CDR2 ANQGSEA. The CDR3 goes from the cysteine to the phenylalanine over 14 residues. Only CDR3 DNA remains: 42 bases, in frame from the first base.

This specimen was PBMCs from blood, taken roughly 15 days before vaccination. The chain employs TRBV29-1 and TRBJ2-3; the D gene is possibly TRBD2, with 7 bases matching. The clonotype comes from a man in his fifties or sixties who received an inactivated influenza vaccine. Donor details come from another sample of the same person, matched by shared clones. The CDR3 protein: CSVVAGARADTQYF. The DNA is as follows: TGCAGCGTTGTTGCGGGGGCGCGGGCAGATACGCAGTATTTT.